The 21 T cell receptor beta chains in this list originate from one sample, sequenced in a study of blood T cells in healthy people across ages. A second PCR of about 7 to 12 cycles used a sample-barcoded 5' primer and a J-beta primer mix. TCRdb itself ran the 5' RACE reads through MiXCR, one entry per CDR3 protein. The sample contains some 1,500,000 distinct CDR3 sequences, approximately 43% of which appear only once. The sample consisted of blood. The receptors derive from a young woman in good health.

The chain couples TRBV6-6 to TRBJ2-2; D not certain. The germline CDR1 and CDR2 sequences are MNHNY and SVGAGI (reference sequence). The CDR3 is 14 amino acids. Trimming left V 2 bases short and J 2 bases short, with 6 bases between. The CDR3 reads CASSYRPNTGELFF. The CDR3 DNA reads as TGTGCCAGCAGTTACAGACCTAACACCGGGGAGCTGTTTTTT.

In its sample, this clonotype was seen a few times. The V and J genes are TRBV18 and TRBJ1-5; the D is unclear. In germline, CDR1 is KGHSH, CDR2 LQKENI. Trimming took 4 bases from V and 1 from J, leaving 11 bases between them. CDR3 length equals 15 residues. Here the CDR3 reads CASSQGSGSNQPQHF. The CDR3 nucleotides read TGTGCCAGCTCACAAGGTAGCGGGAGCAATCAGCCCCAGCATTTT.

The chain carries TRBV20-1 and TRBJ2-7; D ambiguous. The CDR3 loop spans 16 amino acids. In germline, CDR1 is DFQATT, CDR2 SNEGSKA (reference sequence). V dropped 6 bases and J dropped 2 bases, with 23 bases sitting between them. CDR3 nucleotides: TGCAGTGCGCAAATCCCACAAGGATCGGCCGCCTACGAGCAGTACTTC. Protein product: CSAQIPQGSAAYEQYF.

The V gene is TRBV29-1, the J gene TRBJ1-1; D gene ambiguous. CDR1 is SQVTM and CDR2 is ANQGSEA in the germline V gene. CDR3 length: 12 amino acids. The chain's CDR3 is CTGGRANTEAFF. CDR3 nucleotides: TGCACCGGCGGGCGGGCGAACACTGAAGCTTTCTTT.

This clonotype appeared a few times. As DNA, the CDR3 is TGCAGCGTTGTGTCGGGACAGTTCTACGAGCAGTACTTC. It translates to CSVVSGQFYEQYF. The chain combines TRBV29-1 with TRBJ2-7; 7 nucleotides align to TRBD1. From germline, CDR1 is SQVTM and CDR2 ANQGSEA. There are 13 residues in the CDR3. Unmatched junction bases numbered 6, after V lost 4 bases and J lost 3 bases.

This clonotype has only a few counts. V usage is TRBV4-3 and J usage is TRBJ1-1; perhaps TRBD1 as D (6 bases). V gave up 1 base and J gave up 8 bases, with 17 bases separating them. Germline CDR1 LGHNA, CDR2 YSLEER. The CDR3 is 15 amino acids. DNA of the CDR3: TGCGCCAGCAGCCAAGGAACGGGCCTGGGACAAGAAGCTTTCTTT. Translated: CASSQGTGLGQEAFF.

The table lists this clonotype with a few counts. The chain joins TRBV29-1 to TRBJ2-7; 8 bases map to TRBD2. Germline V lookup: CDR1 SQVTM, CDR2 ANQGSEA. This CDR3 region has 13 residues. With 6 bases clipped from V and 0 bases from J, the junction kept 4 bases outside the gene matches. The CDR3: CSVTSDSSYEQYF. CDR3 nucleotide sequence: TGCAGCGTGACTAGCGACAGCTCCTACGAGCAGTACTTC.

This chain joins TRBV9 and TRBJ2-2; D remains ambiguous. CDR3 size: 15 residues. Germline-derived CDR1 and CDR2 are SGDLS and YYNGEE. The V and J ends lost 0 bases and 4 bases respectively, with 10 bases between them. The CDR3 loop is CASSVEGPATGELFF. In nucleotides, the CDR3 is TGTGCCAGCAGCGTAGAGGGCCCCGCCACCGGGGAGCTGTTTTTT.

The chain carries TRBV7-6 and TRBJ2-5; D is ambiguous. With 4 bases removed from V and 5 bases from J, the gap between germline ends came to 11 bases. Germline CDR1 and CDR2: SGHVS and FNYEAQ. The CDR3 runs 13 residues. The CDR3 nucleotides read TGTGCCAGCAGCTCCAATTCACGGGAGACCCAGTACTTC. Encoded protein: CASSSNSRETQYF.

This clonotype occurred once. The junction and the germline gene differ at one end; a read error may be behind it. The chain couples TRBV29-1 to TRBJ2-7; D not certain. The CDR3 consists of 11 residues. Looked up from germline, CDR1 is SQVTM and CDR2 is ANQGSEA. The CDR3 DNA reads TGCAGCGATGAAGCCCTTGATGAGCAGTACTTC. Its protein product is CSDEALDEQYF.

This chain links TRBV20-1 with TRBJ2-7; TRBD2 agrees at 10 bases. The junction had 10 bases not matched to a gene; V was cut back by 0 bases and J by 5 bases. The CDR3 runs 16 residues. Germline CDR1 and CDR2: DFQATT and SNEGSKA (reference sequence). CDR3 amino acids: CSAREGAGGPENEQYF. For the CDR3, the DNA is TGCAGTGCTAGAGAAGGAGCGGGAGGGCCAGAGAACGAGCAGTACTTC.

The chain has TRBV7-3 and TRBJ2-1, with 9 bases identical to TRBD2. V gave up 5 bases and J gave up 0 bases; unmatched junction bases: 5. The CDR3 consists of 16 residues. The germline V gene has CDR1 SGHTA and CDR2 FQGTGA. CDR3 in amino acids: CASSILSGSSYNEQFF. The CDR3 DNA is TGTGCCAGCAGCATCCTTAGCGGGAGCTCCTACAATGAGCAGTTCTTC.

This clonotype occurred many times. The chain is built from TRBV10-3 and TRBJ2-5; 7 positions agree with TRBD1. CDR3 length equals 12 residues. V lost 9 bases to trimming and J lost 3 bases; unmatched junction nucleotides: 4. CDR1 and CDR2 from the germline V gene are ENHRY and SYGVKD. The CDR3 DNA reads TGTGCCATAAGGGACAGCAAAGAGACCCAGTACTTC. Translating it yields CAIRDSKETQYF.

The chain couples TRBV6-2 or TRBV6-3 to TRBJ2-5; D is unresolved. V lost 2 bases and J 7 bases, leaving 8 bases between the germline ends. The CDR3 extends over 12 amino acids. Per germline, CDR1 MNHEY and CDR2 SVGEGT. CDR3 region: CASSYRVGTQYF. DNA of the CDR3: TGTGCCAGCAGTTACCGGGTGGGGACCCAGTACTTC.

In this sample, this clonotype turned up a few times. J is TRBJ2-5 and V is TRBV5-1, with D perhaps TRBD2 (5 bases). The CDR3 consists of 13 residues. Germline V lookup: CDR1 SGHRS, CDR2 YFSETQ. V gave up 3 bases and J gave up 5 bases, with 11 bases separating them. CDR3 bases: TGCGCCAGCAGCTCGGACTTCTACGAGACCCAGTACTTC. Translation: CASSSDFYETQYF. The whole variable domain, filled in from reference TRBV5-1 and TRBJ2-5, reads KAGVTQTPRYLIKTRGQQVTLSCSPISGHRSVSWYQQTPGQGLQFLFEYFSETQRNKGNFPGRFSGRQFSNSRSEMNVSTLELGDSALYLCASSSDFYETQYFGPGTRLLVL.

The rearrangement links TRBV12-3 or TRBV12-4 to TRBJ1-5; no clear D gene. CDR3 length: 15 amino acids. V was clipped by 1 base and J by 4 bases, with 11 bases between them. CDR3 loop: CASSLDGRPNQPQHF. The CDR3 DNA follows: TGTGCCAGCAGTTTAGATGGGAGACCTAATCAGCCCCAGCATTTT.

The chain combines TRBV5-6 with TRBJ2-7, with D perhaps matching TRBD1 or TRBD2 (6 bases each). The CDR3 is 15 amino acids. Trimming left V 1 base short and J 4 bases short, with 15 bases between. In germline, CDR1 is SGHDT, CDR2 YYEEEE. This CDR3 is CASSLPGGLGYEQYF. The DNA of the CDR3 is TGTGCCAGCAGCTTGCCCGGGGGCCTGGGGTACGAGCAGTACTTC.

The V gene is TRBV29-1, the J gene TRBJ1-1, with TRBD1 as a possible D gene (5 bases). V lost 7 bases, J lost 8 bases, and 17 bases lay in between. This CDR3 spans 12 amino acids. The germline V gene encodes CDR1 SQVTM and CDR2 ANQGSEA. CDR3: CSALIAREEAFF. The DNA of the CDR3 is TGCAGCGCCTTAATCGCCAGGGAAGAAGCTTTCTTT.

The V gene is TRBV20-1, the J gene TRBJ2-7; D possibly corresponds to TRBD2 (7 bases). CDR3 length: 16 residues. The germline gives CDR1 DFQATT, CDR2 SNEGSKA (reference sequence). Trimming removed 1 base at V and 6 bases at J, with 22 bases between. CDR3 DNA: TGCAGTGCTAGAGGGGGGGGGGCGTCGCCTCGAACCGAGCAGTACTTC. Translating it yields CSARGGGASPRTEQYF.

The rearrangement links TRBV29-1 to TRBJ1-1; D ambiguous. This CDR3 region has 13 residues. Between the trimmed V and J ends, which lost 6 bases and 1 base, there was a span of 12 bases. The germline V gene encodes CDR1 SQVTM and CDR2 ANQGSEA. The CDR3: CSVEKWGNTEAFF. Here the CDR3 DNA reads TGCAGCGTGGAAAAGTGGGGGAACACTGAAGCTTTCTTT.

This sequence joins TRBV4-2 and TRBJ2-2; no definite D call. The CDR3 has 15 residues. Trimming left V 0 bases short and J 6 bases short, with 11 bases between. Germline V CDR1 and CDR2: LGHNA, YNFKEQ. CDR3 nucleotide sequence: TGTGCCAGCAGCCAAGAATTAGTCCTGGCCGGGGAGCTGTTTTTT. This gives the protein CASSQELVLAGELFF.